The rows below give T cell receptor beta chains drawn from one sample of a study of cytomegalovirus exposure and HLA in healthy donors. Repertoires were generated with immunoSEQ multiplex PCR, while TCRdb's copy carries only in-frame clones and drops some. This sample has over 80,000 clones; roughly 80% occur once, and the top ten carry 16%. The sequencing input was PBMCs. These receptors came from a man aged 55-75 years in good health and CMV-seropositive. CDR3s include the opening cysteine and the closing phenylalanine or tryptophan. The order of the fields is V gene, CDR3 protein.

V gene: TRBV5-1
CDR3 protein: CASSPKAAIGEKLFF

V gene: TRBV19
CDR3 protein: CASMGTASSYEQYF

V gene: TRBV28
CDR3 protein: CASSLRSRGADTQYF

V gene: TRBV7-6
CDR3 protein: CASSFNRGLDTQYF

V gene: TRBV7-9
CDR3 protein: CASSLAGGLAGNTIYF

V gene: TRBV15
CDR3 protein: CATSRDSGVPYNEQFF

V gene: TRBV5-1
CDR3 protein: CASSGGQLNEKLFF

V gene: TRBV7-7
CDR3 protein: CASSGGTGYSNQPQHF

V gene: TRBV7-9
CDR3 protein: CASSWTPVSTDTQYF

V gene: TRBV4-3
CDR3 protein: CASSQDSRPRGQPQHF

V gene: TRBV2
CDR3 protein: CASSEAQVSSYEQYF

V gene: TRBV7-2
CDR3 protein: CASSLAGGSEQYF

V gene: TRBV18
CDR3 protein: CASGDRGSYEQYF

V gene: TRBV6-6
CDR3 protein: CASSYSQGNNSPLHF

V gene: TRBV9
CDR3 protein: CASSTRGVANEKLFF